This T cell receptor (beta chain) was observed in a study of beta chain features in type 1 diabetes. Study at large: In age, gender and cell yields, patients were similar to healthy donors. The study, taken as a whole, reports: A potential influence of HLA type upon TCRB rearrangement remained unresolved herein. Individuals with type 1 diabetes displayed fewer insertions and more deletions at VDJ junctions.

The CDR3 is 14 amino acids. CDR1 is SGHNT and CDR2 is YYREEE in the germline V gene (reference sequence). Trimming left V 1 base short and J 1 base short, with 8 bases between. As every portion of the isolated RNA was reverse transcribed, the sequencing read expressed TCRB transcripts. The repertoire was sequenced with immunoSEQ multiplex PCR; TCRdb's copy has only in-frame clones and lacks some. This sample carries about 210,000 clones, about a tenth of them seen once, and the ten largest clones take approximately 1.4%. CD4+ cells of the naive, central memory, regulatory and stem cell-like memory types were sorted via CD45RO/CCR7/CD25/CD127/CD95/CD27. This clone was seen more than once but under ten times. Antigen unknown.

The J gene is TRBJ2-5, the V gene TRBV5-4; unclear D gene. What was sequenced was central memory CD4+ T cells from blood. The sequence was collected from a man in his late teens or twenties in good health. CDR3 region: CASSLTSRQETQYF. The DNA of the CDR3 is TGTGCCAGCAGCTTGACCTCACGCCAAGAGACCCAGTACTTC.